The 12 T cell receptor beta chains below were found in one sample sequenced in a study of T-cell memory formation after mild COVID-19 (dated by TCRdb to the early 2020s). Receptor libraries were prepared by 5' RACE. TCRdb records Illumina NovaSeq 6000 as the sequencer. TCRdb ran its own pipeline on the public reads, namely fastp trimming at Q25 and MiXCR clone calling, and kept in-frame beta chains. Each entry merges the rows of one CDR3 protein and shows their most common DNA and genes. Within this sample are tens of thousands of distinct CDR3 sequences, with about 13% of them counted one time only. The top ten constitute approximately 26% of the sample. Sequencing was carried out using PBMCs or a T cell subset sorted from them (not recorded which). The receptors originated from an adult woman who had mild COVID-19 (a few samples of this study predate the infection). The sample titles of this study are shuffled in the database, so cell type and time point are left out; the donor was told from shared clones.

This chain links TRBV7-6 with TRBJ1-6; maybe TRBD1 (5 bases). The length of the CDR3 is 16 residues. Between the trimmed V and J ends, which lost 4 bases and 4 bases, there was a span of 14 bases. Germline CDR1 reads SGHVS; CDR2 reads FNYEAQ. The CDR3 sequence: CASSSSGTAYNSPLHF. The CDR3 nucleotides read TGTGCCAGCAGCTCCTCCGGGACCGCTTATAATTCACCCCTCCACTTT.

This clonotype showed up just a few times. This sequence joins TRBV25-1 and TRBJ1-1, with D maybe TRBD1 (5 bases). The germline CDR1 and CDR2 sequences are MGHDK and SYGVNS. The CDR3 spans 15 residues. Trimming took off 6 bases at V and 1 base at J, with 15 bases between the two ends. CDR3 sequence (DNA): TGTGCCAGCAGCGAGCAGGGAGCCAGGAACACTGAAGCTTTCTTT. Amino acids: CASSEQGARNTEAFF.

This rearrangement joins TRBV12-3 or TRBV12-4 to TRBJ2-3; D might be TRBD1 (5 bases). The CDR3 is 15 residues long. V lost 5 bases to trimming and J lost 2 bases, with 14 bases between them. The DNA for the CDR3 is TGTGCCAGCAGTAACGCAGGGTCGCCCACAGATACGCAGTATTTT. Its protein product is CASSNAGSPTDTQYF.

This clonotype was seen a handful of times. The rearrangement uses TRBV29-1 and TRBJ2-1, with D uncertain. This CDR3 contains 13 residues. Germline CDR1 is SQVTM and CDR2 is ANQGSEA. V was trimmed by 4 bases and J by 10 bases, leaving 17 bases between them. Here the CDR3 reads CSVAMGPDMEQFF. CDR3 bases: TGCAGCGTTGCGATGGGCCCAGATATGGAGCAGTTCTTC.

The chain is built from TRBV4-3 and TRBJ2-3, with 8 bases aligning to TRBD2. V was pared by 4 bases and J by 11 bases, with 11 bases of the junction left unmatched. The CDR3 runs 14 residues. Germline CDR1 is LGHNA and CDR2 is YSLEER. The CDR3 loop reads CASSPLSGSPQQYF. Here the CDR3 DNA reads TGCGCCAGCAGCCCTCTGAGCGGGAGTCCACAGCAGTATTTT.

This clonotype was detected only a few times. J is TRBJ2-1 and V is TRBV5-1; 7 positions agree with TRBD1. CDR1 SGHRS and CDR2 YFSETQ come from the germline V gene. The junction had 8 bases not matched to a gene; V was cut back by 4 bases and J by 1 base. This CDR3 is 16 amino acids long. CDR3 in amino acids: CASSLTGTESYNEQFF. DNA for the CDR3: TGCGCCAGCAGCCTCACCGGGACAGAGTCCTACAATGAGCAGTTCTTC.

This clonotype occurred a few times. The V call is TRBV15, the J call TRBJ1-1, with TRBD1 identical over 7 bases. Germline trimming cut 8 bases from V and 0 bases from J; bases unmatched to any gene: 9. CDR1 is LNHNV and CDR2 is YYDKDF in the germline V gene (reference sequence). The CDR3 is 15 amino acids. Here the CDR3 reads CATGETGTLNTEAFF. DNA for the CDR3: TGTGCCACCGGGGAGACAGGGACCCTGAACACTGAAGCTTTCTTT.

CDR3 in amino acids: CASSQDFWDRTNNEQFF. CDR3 DNA: TGTGCCAGCAGCCAAGATTTTTGGGACAGGACTAATAATGAGCAGTTCTTC. The chain is built from TRBV3-1 and TRBJ2-1, with 8 bases lining up with TRBD1. The CDR3 covers 17 residues. Looked up from germline, CDR1 is LGHDT and CDR2 is YNNKEL (reference sequence). Trimming removed 0 bases from V and 7 bases from J; junction bases left unmatched: 11.

The chain carries TRBV12-3 or TRBV12-4 and TRBJ1-5, with unresolved D. This CDR3 region has 14 residues. Trimming stripped 3 bases from V and 1 base from J, with 7 bases between. This CDR3 reads CASSLAGSNQPQHF. The CDR3, as DNA: TGTGCCAGCAGTTTGGCGGGGAGCAATCAGCCCCAGCATTTT.

This clonotype has only a few counts. This chain uses TRBV9 with TRBJ2-2; TRBD1 is a possible D gene (6 bases). V was trimmed by 4 bases and J by 7 bases, leaving 11 bases between them. The CDR3 spans 13 residues. Germline CDR1 and CDR2: SGDLS and YYNGEE. Here the CDR3 reads CASSPGTIGELFF. The CDR3 DNA reads as TGTGCCAGCAGCCCGGGGACAATCGGGGAGCTGTTTTTT.

In its sample, this clonotype was seen many times. DNA for the CDR3: TGTGCCACCAGTGATTTGCAAGGGGGGGAGCAGTTCTTC. Amino acids: CATSDLQGGEQFF. The J gene is TRBJ2-1, the V gene TRBV24-1; D possibly matches TRBD1 or TRBD2 (6 bases each). Trimming cost V 0 bases and J 10 bases, with 9 bases left between them. Germline V gives CDR1 KGHDR, CDR2 SFDVKD. This CDR3 comprises 13 residues.

V gene TRBV20-1 combines with J gene TRBJ1-6; 8 positions agree with TRBD1. The CDR3 runs to 13 residues. The V gene's germline CDR1 is DFQATT and CDR2 SNEGSKA (reference sequence). With V trimmed by 5 bases and J by 9 bases, 6 bases remained unmatched. CDR3 coding DNA: TGCAGTGCTTTCGACAGGGGCCTTTCACCCCTCCACTTT. Translation gives CSAFDRGLSPLHF.